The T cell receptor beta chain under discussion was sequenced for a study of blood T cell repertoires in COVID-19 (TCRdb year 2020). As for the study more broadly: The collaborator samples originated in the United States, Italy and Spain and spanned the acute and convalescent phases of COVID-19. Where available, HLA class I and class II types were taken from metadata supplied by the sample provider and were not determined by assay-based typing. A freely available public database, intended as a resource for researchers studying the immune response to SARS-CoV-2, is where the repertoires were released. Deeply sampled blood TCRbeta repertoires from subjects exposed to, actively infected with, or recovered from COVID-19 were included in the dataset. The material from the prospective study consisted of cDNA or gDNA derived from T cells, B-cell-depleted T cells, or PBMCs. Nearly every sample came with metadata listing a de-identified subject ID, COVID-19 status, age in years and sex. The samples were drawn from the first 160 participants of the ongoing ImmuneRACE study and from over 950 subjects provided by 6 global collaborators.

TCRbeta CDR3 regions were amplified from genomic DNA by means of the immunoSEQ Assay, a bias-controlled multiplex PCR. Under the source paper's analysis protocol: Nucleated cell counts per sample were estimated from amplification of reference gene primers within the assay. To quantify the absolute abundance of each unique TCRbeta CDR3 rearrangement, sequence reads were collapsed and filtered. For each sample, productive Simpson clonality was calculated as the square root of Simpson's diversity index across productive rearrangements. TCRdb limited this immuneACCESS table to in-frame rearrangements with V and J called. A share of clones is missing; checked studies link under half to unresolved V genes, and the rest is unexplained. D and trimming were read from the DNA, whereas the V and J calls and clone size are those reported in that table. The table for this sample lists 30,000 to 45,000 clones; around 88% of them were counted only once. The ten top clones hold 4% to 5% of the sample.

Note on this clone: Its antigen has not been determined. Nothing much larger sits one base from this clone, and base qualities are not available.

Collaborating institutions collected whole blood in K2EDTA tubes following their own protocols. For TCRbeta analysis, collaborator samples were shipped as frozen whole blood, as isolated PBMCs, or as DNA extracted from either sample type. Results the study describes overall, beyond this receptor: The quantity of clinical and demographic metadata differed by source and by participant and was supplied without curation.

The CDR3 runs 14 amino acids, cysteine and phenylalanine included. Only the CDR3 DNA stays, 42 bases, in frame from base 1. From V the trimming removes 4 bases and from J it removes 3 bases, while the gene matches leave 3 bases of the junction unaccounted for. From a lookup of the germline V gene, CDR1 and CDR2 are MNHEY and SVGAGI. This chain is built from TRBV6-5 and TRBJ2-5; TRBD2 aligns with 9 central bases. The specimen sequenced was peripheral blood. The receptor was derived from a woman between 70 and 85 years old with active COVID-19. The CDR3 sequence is CASSSGLAEETQYF. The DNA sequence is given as TGTGCCAGCAGTTCGGGACTAGCCGAAGAGACCCAGTACTTC.